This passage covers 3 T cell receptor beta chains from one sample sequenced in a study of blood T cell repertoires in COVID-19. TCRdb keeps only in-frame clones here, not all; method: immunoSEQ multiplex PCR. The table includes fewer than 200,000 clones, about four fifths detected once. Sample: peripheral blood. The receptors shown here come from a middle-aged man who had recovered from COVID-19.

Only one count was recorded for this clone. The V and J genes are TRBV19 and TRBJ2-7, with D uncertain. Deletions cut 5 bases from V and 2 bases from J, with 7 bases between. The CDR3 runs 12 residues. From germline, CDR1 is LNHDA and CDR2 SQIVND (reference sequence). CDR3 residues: CASSARPYEQYF. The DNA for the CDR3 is TGTGCCAGTAGTGCGCGGCCCTACGAGCAGTACTTC.

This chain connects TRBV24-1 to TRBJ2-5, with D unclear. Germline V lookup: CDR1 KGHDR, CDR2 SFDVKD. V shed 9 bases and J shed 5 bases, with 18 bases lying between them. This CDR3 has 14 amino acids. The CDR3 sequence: CATERHGRPETQYF. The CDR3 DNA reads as TGTGCCACCGAGCGTCACGGCCGGCCGGAGACCCAGTACTTC.

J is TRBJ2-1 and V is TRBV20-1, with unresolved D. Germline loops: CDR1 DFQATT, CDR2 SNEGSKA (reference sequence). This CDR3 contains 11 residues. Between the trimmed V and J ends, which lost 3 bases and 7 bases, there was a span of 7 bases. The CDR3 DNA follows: TGCAGTGCTAGTCCTAGTAATGAGCAGTTCTTC. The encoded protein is CSASPSNEQFF.